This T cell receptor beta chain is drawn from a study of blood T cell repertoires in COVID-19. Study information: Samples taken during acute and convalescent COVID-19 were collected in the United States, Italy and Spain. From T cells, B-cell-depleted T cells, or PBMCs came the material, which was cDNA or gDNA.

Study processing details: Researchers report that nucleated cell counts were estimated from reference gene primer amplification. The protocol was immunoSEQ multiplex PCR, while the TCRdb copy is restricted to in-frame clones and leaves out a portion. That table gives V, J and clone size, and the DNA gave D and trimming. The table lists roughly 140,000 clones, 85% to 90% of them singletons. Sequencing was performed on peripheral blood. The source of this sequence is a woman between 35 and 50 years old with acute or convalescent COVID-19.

The CDR3 DNA follows: TGTGCCAGCAGTTCCCCCCACAGCAGGGGGCCCCTCGAGCAGTACTTC. Translating it yields CASSSPHSRGPLEQYF. The chain joins TRBV27 to TRBJ2-7; TRBD1 aligns across 8 bases. J was trimmed by 6 bases and V by 4 bases; bases with no gene match: 14. Germline lookup yields CDR1 MNHEY and CDR2 SMNVEV (reference sequence). The length of the CDR3 is 16 residues.